What follows is one T cell receptor beta chain and its context. This clonotype was observed a handful of times. Its antigen has not been determined. It has no much larger one-base neighbor in the sample; base qualities were not kept. These data belong to a study of T cell repertoires in cytomegalovirus infection (dated by TCRdb to between 2017 and 2020). About the study as a whole: Because public TCR beta signatures pointed to carriage of CMV infection together with the matching HLA type, the HLA type of each donor mattered for the analysis.

The reads were generated on an Illumina HiSeq 1500. Starting from the raw public reads, TCRdb applied fastp trimming at Q25, assembled clones with MiXCR and retained in-frame beta chains. Rows with a matching CDR3 protein are joined into one entry that keeps the most common DNA and genes. Counted in this sample were about 260,000 distinct CDR3 sequences; around 13% of them appeared once. Around 9% of the sample comes from the top ten. What the research found in general, with its limitations: In the ex vivo response, HLA-C-restricted CMV-specific TCR beta clonotypes were dominant, and in two of eight donors the single most frequent clonotype came from this HLA-C-restricted group. In both this cohort and an independent cohort of more than 350 donors, the cumulative frequency of public TCR beta family members distinguished carriers of CMV infection plus the relevant HLA type.

Clipping removes 2 bases from V and 2 bases from J, with 9 as the unmatched junction base count. From the cysteine through the phenylalanine, the CDR3 covers 17 amino acids. Only the CDR3 portion is preserved as DNA: 51 bases, with reading frame beginning at the first base. Based on the germline V gene, the CDR1 and CDR2 sequences are MNHEY and SVGAGI. Rearrangement joined TRBV6-5 to TRBJ1-5; TRBD1 fits 7 bases in the junction. Sequenced material: PBMCs. The source of this sequence is a human donor in good health (CMV status not recorded). Some clones in this sample may be carry-over from other donors' samples. The CDR3 sequence is CASSYDEGGGGNQPQHF. The nucleotides read TGTGCCAGCAGTTACGACGAAGGGGGCGGCGGCAATCAGCCCCAGCATTTT.